These 32 T cell receptor beta chains originate from one sample sequenced in a study of cytomegalovirus exposure and HLA in healthy donors. The PCR employed 60 Vbeta primers together with 13 Jbeta primers. Assay: immunoSEQ multiplex PCR; the TCRdb copy retains only in-frame clones and omits some. The top ten hold about 1.9% of the sample, which has more than 110,000 clones, around 10% seen once. The sample was PBMCs. These TCRs come from a man aged 50 or older in good health and CMV-seronegative.

The V and J genes are TRBV29-1 and TRBJ1-1; 9 nucleotides align to TRBD1. This CDR3 has 15 amino acids. Germline-derived CDR1 and CDR2 are SQVTM and ANQGSEA. J lost 6 bases, V lost 4 bases, and 12 bases had no gene match. The CDR3 sequence is CSVVDRGKFGAEAFF. DNA of the CDR3: TGCAGCGTTGTAGACAGGGGGAAGTTCGGGGCTGAAGCTTTCTTT.

This clone came up a few times. The chain uses TRBV12-5 and TRBJ1-1; the D gene is possibly TRBD1 (5 bases). The germline V gene encodes CDR1 LGHNT and CDR2 FRNRAP. The CDR3 contains 13 residues. Trimming removed 0 bases from V and 8 bases from J, with 10 bases in between. The chain's CDR3 is CASGLVQGREAFF. The CDR3 bases are TGTGCTAGTGGTTTGGTTCAGGGCCGGGAAGCTTTCTTT.

This clone turned up a few times. The gene calls are TRBV30 and TRBJ2-3; weak D call: TRBD2 (6 bases). The CDR3 runs to 17 residues. Trimming removed 0 bases from V and 5 bases from J, with 21 bases in between. CDR1 and CDR2 (germline): GTSNPN, SVGIG (reference sequence). The CDR3 protein is CAWSVWVRASEVDTQYF. CDR3 DNA sequence: TGTGCCTGGAGTGTATGGGTTCGGGCTAGCGAGGTAGATACGCAGTATTTT.

The chain couples TRBV19 to TRBJ2-3, with 7 bases lining up with TRBD1. Germline trimming cut 4 bases from V and 1 base from J; bases unmatched to any gene: 2. The CDR3 covers 14 residues. CDR1 and CDR2 (germline): LNHDA, SQIVND (reference sequence). Here the CDR3 reads CASSKGTGTDTQYF. The CDR3 bases are TGTGCCAGTAGTAAGGGGACAGGCACAGATACGCAGTATTTT.

The rearrangement links TRBV28 to TRBJ1-1; 7 positions match TRBD1. The CDR3 runs 15 residues. J was trimmed by 4 bases and V by 7 bases; bases with no gene match: 12. In germline, CDR1 is MDHEN, CDR2 SYDVKM. CDR3 in amino acids: CASTSRGAFGTEAFF. CDR3 sequence (DNA): TGTGCCAGCACTTCCAGGGGGGCTTTCGGCACTGAAGCTTTCTTT.

The rearrangement uses TRBV30 and TRBJ1-6; D unresolved. Between the trimmed V and J ends, which lost 4 bases and 9 bases, there was a span of 10 bases. CDR3 size: 12 residues. CDR1 and CDR2 from the germline V gene are GTSNPN and SVGIG (reference sequence). CDR3 amino acids: CAWTAPGSPLHF. DNA of the CDR3: TGTGCCTGGACCGCGCCGGGTTCACCCCTCCACTTT.

This clone showed up just a few times. The V and J genes are TRBV7-6 and TRBJ1-1; 7 bases line up with TRBD1. The junction had 6 bases not matched to a gene; V was cut back by 5 bases and J by 0 bases. Germline V CDR1 and CDR2: SGHVS, FNYEAQ. The CDR3 sequence is 15 residues long. CDR3: CASSQGGRLNTEAFF. Written as DNA, the CDR3 is TGTGCCAGCAGCCAGGGGGGCAGATTGAACACTGAAGCTTTCTTT.

The CDR3 here is CSVEEIGMASGANVLTF. In nucleotides, the CDR3 is TGCAGCGTTGAAGAAATTGGTATGGCCTCTGGGGCCAACGTCCTGACTTTC. The chain is built from TRBV29-1 and TRBJ2-6; D uncertain. Looked up from germline, CDR1 is SQVTM and CDR2 is ANQGSEA. V gave up 0 bases and J gave up 0 bases, with 12 bases separating them. The CDR3 extends over 17 amino acids.

This clone was found a few times. V and J are TRBV11-2 and TRBJ1-5, with D perhaps TRBD1 (6 bases). The CDR3 has 13 residues. The ends were cut back, 1 base at V and 9 bases at J, with 10 bases in the middle. The germline CDR1 and CDR2 sequences are SGHAT and FQNNGV. The DNA for the CDR3 is TGTGCCAGCAGCTTAGGAGGGGGTCTGCCCCAGCATTTT. Its protein is CASSLGGGLPQHF.

V usage is TRBV5-1 and J usage is TRBJ2-7, with 7 bases aligning to TRBD2. V shed 0 bases, J shed 6 bases, and the junction held 9 bases outside the gene matches. The germline V gene has CDR1 SGHRS and CDR2 YFSETQ. The length of the CDR3 is 15 residues. In nucleotides, the CDR3 is TGCGCCAGCAGCTTGGCCATGGGAGGGGTCGGCGAGCAGTACTTC. This sequence encodes CASSLAMGGVGEQYF.

This chain connects TRBV27 to TRBJ2-4; D not certain. Trimming removed 2 bases from V and 10 bases from J, with 12 bases in between. CDR3 length: 13 residues. Germline V gene lookup returns CDR1 MNHEY and CDR2 SMNVEV (reference sequence). The CDR3 bases are TGTGCCAGCAGTTTACTCCCCCGTGTAATTCAGTACTTC. Residues: CASSLLPRVIQYF.

CDR3 sequence reads: CASSLGTGGFYNEQFF. The CDR3 nucleotides are TGTGCCAGCAGTTTGGGGACAGGGGGCTTCTACAATGAGCAGTTCTTC. The chain couples TRBV27 to TRBJ2-1; 12 positions match TRBD1. The ends lost 3 bases at V and 3 bases at J; junction bases unmatched: 3. Germline values: CDR1 MNHEY, CDR2 SMNVEV (reference sequence). The CDR3 loop spans 16 amino acids.

The V and J genes are TRBV29-1 and TRBJ2-1; 10 bases line up with TRBD1. Per germline, CDR1 SQVTM and CDR2 ANQGSEA. This CDR3 is 14 amino acids long. The V segment lost 5 bases and the J segment 14 bases; nucleotides outside the gene matches: 15. The CDR3 region has the DNA TGCAGCGTTCGGAGGGACAGGGGAGGATCAATAGAGTTCTTC. Its translation is CSVRRDRGGSIEFF.

This clone has at least ten counts. The gene calls are TRBV6-4 and TRBJ2-3; 8 nucleotides match TRBD1. The germline gives CDR1 MRHNA, CDR2 SNTAGT. CDR3 length equals 14 residues. V was pared by 2 bases and J by 4 bases, with 2 bases of the junction left unmatched. CDR3 in amino acids: CASSDGQGSDTQYF. The CDR3, as DNA: TGTGCCAGCAGTGACGGACAGGGATCAGATACGCAGTATTTT.

The genes are TRBV27 and TRBJ1-2; 7 bases are a match to TRBD1. Germline V gene data show CDR1 as MNHEY and CDR2 as SMNVEV (reference sequence). This CDR3 region has 12 residues. The CDR3 DNA reads TGTGCGGAATACAGGGGTTCGATTGGCTACACCTTC. Amino acid sequence: CAEYRGSIGYTF.

The rearrangement joins TRBV5-6 to TRBJ2-5, with D unclear. The CDR3 has 15 amino acids. Germline CDR1 and CDR2: SGHDT and YYEEEE. V shed 4 bases and J shed 1 base, with 14 bases lying between them. CDR3 in DNA: TGTGCCAGCAGCCCCCCAGCTGGGCTCCAAGAGACCCAGTACTTC. Translating gives CASSPPAGLQETQYF.

In this sample, this clone turned up a few times. This chain uses TRBV7-9 with TRBJ1-2; perhaps TRBD1 as D (6 bases). The CDR3 totals 17 residues. Trimming took off 4 bases at V and 0 bases at J, with 18 bases between the two ends. Germline lookup yields CDR1 SEHNR and CDR2 FQNEAQ (reference sequence). In DNA, the CDR3 is TGTGCCAGCAGCTCCTTCCCCCGACAGGAGCCTAACTATGGCTACACCTTC. It yields the protein CASSSFPRQEPNYGYTF.

This clone was recorded a few times. The chain combines TRBV18 with TRBJ1-5; D is undetermined. The germline V gene encodes CDR1 KGHSH and CDR2 LQKENI. CDR3 length equals 13 residues. V was cut by 2 bases and J by 9 bases, with 11 bases left in between. In nucleotides, the CDR3 is TGTGCCAGCTCACCAACGAAGAGTAGGCCCCAGCATTTT. It specifies CASSPTKSRPQHF.

V is TRBV5-1 and J is TRBJ2-1, with 9 positions matching TRBD2. The V gene's germline CDR1 is SGHRS and CDR2 YFSETQ. CDR3 length equals 15 residues. The V segment lost 0 bases and the J segment 6 bases; nucleotides outside the gene matches: 4. DNA for the CDR3: TGCGCCAGCAGCTTGGGCGGGGGGGCAGGCAATGAGCAGTTCTTC. This translates into CASSLGGGAGNEQFF.

This chain links TRBV2 with TRBJ1-5, with TRBD1 matching 8 bases. The V and J ends lost 4 bases and 7 bases, in that order; junction bases with no gene match: 6. The CDR3 has 14 residues. CDR1 is SNHLY and CDR2 is FYNNEI in the germline V gene. CDR3 residues: CASSGQGMGQPQHF. In DNA, the CDR3 is TGTGCCAGCAGTGGACAGGGGATGGGACAGCCCCAGCATTTT.

The chain combines TRBV29-1 with TRBJ1-2; the D is unclear. The V end was cut by 3 bases, the J end by 4 bases, with 15 bases between. Germline loops: CDR1 SQVTM, CDR2 ANQGSEA. The CDR3 loop spans 14 amino acids. The CDR3 region has the DNA TGCAGCGTTGATGAGCCCCCATCGGGCTATGGCTACACCTTC. This codes for CSVDEPPSGYGYTF.

The genes are TRBV30 and TRBJ2-6; 8 nucleotides agree with TRBD1. This CDR3 is 15 amino acids long. With V trimmed by 4 bases and J by 4 bases, 6 bases remained unmatched. Looked up from germline, CDR1 is GTSNPN and CDR2 is SVGIG (reference sequence). CDR3 protein: CAWTPGGGGANVLTF. In nucleotides, the CDR3 is TGTGCCTGGACACCAGGGGGCGGCGGGGCCAACGTCCTGACTTTC.

This clone was counted only a few times. The chain uses TRBV6-5 and TRBJ2-7; 7 bases map to TRBD1. The CDR3 covers 15 residues. Germline assignment: CDR1 MNHEY and CDR2 SVGAGI. Unmatched junction bases numbered 10, after V lost 2 bases and J lost 6 bases. The CDR3 nucleotides are TGTGCCAGCAGTTACACCGGGACAGTTTCCGCCGAGCAGTACTTC. Its translation is CASSYTGTVSAEQYF.

This clone turned up a few times. The rearrangement links TRBV25-1 to TRBJ2-5, with a tentative D call TRBD2 (5 bases). In germline, CDR1 is MGHDK, CDR2 SYGVNS. This CDR3 spans 13 amino acids. Trimming pared 6 bases from V and 9 bases from J, leaving 17 bases between. The CDR3 nucleotides are TGTGCCAGCAGCCCGGGAACCCCGCCGGCCCAGTACTTC. Translated: CASSPGTPPAQYF.

There are a few counts of this clone. This sequence joins TRBV30 and TRBJ2-3; D gene unclear. This CDR3 contains 15 residues. Germline V gives CDR1 GTSNPN, CDR2 SVGIG (reference sequence). The ends were cut back, 5 bases at V and 5 bases at J, with 20 bases in the middle. The CDR3 DNA sequence: TGTGCCTGGGAGGCACGAGGTTATCCGGGAGATACGCAGTATTTT. It is translated as CAWEARGYPGDTQYF.

This clone has just a few counts. The J gene is TRBJ2-3, the V gene TRBV5-1, with 10 bases that match TRBD2. This CDR3 is 16 amino acids long. V was clipped by 1 base and J by 4 bases; unmatched bases: 6. Germline V lookup: CDR1 SGHRS, CDR2 YFSETQ. The CDR3 DNA reads as TGCGCCAGCAGCTTGTCTAGCGGGAGAATATCAGATACGCAGTATTTT. Translated, it gives CASSLSSGRISDTQYF.

The chain combines TRBV7-9 with TRBJ2-1; 11 bases align to TRBD2. Per germline, CDR1 SEHNR and CDR2 FQNEAQ (reference sequence). The CDR3 is 15 amino acids. Unmatched junction bases numbered 7, after V lost 3 bases and J lost 9 bases. The CDR3, as DNA: TGTGCCAGCAGCTTTAGCGGGAGGGTCAGAGGTGAGCAGTTCTTC. Encoded protein: CASSFSGRVRGEQFF.

The rearrangement links TRBV6-1 to TRBJ2-1; TRBD2 agrees at 7 bases. V shed 4 bases, J shed 3 bases, and the junction held 9 bases outside the gene matches. The CDR3 sequence is 16 residues long. CDR1 is MNHNS and CDR2 is SASEGT in the germline V gene. The CDR3: CASSGLVGGSYNEQFF. The CDR3 coding sequence is TGTGCCAGCAGTGGCTTGGTGGGCGGGAGCTACAATGAGCAGTTCTTC.

The chain carries TRBV29-1 and TRBJ1-1; a possible D gene is TRBD1 (5 bases). The CDR3 totals 11 residues. Germline V CDR1 and CDR2: SQVTM, ANQGSEA. V lost 0 bases and J 11 bases, leaving 10 bases between the germline ends. The CDR3 here is CSVEDPAGAFF. The CDR3 DNA reads TGCAGCGTTGAAGATCCCGCAGGGGCTTTCTTT.

The chain combines TRBV6-1 with TRBJ1-4; 10 bases are a match to TRBD1. This CDR3 is 16 amino acids long. V lost 4 bases, J lost 6 bases, and 8 bases stayed unmatched. From germline, CDR1 is MNHNS and CDR2 SASEGT. This CDR3 is CASSGDRGLFDEKLFF. The CDR3 nucleotides read TGTGCCAGCAGTGGGGACAGGGGTTTATTTGATGAAAAACTGTTTTTT.

Points on this clone: Other DNA sequences in the sample encode the same CDR3. The chain employs TRBV7-9 and TRBJ1-5; 9 nucleotides agree with TRBD1. Per germline, CDR1 SEHNR and CDR2 FQNEAQ (reference sequence). The CDR3 is 14 amino acids. V shed 3 bases and J 4 bases; nucleotides not matched to a gene: 1. The DNA of the CDR3 is TGTGCCAGCAGCTTGGACAGGGGAAATCAGCCCCAGCATTTT. Translating it yields CASSLDRGNQPQHF. Together with reference TRBV7-9 and TRBJ1-5, the CDR3 gives the full variable domain: DTGVSQNPRHKITKRGQNVTFRCDPISEHNRLYWYRQTLGQGPEFLTYFQNEAQLEKSRLLSDRFSAERPKGSFSTLEIQRTEQGDSAMYLCASSLDRGNQPQHFGDGTRLSIL.

This clone was seen more than once but under ten times. J is TRBJ2-7 and V is TRBV5-1, with 7 bases aligning to TRBD1. The germline gives CDR1 SGHRS, CDR2 YFSETQ. This CDR3 spans 12 amino acids. The junction had 3 bases not matched to a gene; V was cut back by 7 bases and J by 2 bases. The CDR3 sequence: CASADRTYEQYF. DNA for the CDR3: TGCGCCAGCGCGGACAGGACCTACGAGCAGTACTTC. Full variable domain (outside the CDR3, taken from reference TRBV5-1 and TRBJ2-7): KAGVTQTPRYLIKTRGQQVTLSCSPISGHRSVSWYQQTPGQGLQFLFEYFSETQRNKGNFPGRFSGRQFSNSRSEMNVSTLELGDSALYLCASADRTYEQYFGPGTRLTVT.